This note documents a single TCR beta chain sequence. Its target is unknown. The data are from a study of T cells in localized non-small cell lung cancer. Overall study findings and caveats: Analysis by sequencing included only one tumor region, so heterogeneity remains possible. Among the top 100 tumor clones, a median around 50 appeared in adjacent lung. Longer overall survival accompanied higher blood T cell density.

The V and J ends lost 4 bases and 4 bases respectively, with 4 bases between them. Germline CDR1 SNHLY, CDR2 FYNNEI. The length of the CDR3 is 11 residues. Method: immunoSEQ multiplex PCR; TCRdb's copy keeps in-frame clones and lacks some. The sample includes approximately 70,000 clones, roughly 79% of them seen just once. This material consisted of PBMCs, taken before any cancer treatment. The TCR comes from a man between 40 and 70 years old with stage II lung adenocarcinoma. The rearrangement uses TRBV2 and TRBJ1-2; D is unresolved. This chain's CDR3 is CASSGVYGYTF. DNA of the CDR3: TGTGCCAGCAGTGGTGTCTATGGCTACACCTTC.